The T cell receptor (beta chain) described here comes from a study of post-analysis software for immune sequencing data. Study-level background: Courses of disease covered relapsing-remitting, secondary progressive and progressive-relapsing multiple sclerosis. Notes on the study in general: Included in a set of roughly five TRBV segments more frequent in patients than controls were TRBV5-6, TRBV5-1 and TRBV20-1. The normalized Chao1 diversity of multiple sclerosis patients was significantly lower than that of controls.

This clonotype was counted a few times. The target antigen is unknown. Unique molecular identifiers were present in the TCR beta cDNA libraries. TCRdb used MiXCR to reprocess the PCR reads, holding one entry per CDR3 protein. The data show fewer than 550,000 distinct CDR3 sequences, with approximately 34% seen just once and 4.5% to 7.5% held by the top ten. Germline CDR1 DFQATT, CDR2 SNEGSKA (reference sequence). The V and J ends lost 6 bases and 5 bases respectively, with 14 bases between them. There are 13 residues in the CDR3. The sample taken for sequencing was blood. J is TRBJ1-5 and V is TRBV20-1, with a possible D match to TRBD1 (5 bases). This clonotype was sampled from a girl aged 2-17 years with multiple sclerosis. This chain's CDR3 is CSAAGGMYQPQHF. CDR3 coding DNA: TGCAGTGCCGCCGGGGGGATGTATCAGCCCCAGCATTTT.